This T cell receptor beta chain comes out of a study of blood T cell repertoires in COVID-19. This CDR3 has 16 amino acids. V was pared by 4 bases and J by 0 bases, with 4 bases of the junction left unmatched. CDR1 and CDR2 from the germline V gene are MNHEY and SMNVEV (reference sequence). The table came from immunoSEQ multiplex PCR; TCRdb's copy has only in-frame clones and leaves some out. The sample has under 200,000 clones, roughly nine tenths seen once. Material for sequencing was peripheral blood. The sequence was obtained from a man between 65 and 85 years old with acute or convalescent COVID-19. The chain employs TRBV27 and TRBJ2-1, with 9 bases lining up with TRBD2. The chain's CDR3 is CASSSDSGSSYNEQFF. CDR3 DNA: TGTGCCAGCAGTTCCGATAGCGGGAGCTCCTACAATGAGCAGTTCTTC.